Listed below are T cell receptor beta chains from one sample, sequenced in a study of vaccination effects on CD4 cells after COVID-19. These receptors have no identified antigens. Only in-frame clones appear in the TCRdb table, and some are missing; sequencing was by immunoSEQ multiplex PCR. Of nearly 30,000 clones in the sample, roughly four fifths were seen once. The sequencing here drew on CD4+ T cells from PBMCs cultured with HCoV-OC43 spike peptides, taken after COVID-19 vaccination. These receptors were taken from a human donor who received a COVID-19 vaccine. Each CDR3 is given with its conserved first and last residue. The D gene is left open where the match is weak. The size entry is marked missing in some rows and otherwise reads once, few, many or a size class.

len,d_gene,j_gene,abundance,v_gene,CDR3nt,CDR3aa
19,-,TRBJ2-5,once,TRBV27,TGTGCCAGCAGTCGGGGGTCTGCCGCCGGGACGACCGCCCGGGAGACCCAGTACTTC,CASSRGSAAGTTARETQYF
15,TRBD1,TRBJ2-7,few,TRBV27,TGTGCCAGCAGTTCCCGACAGGGTGGGTTCTACGAGCAGTACTTC,CASSSRQGGFYEQYF
17,TRBD1,TRBJ2-2,-,TRBV19,TGTGCCAGTAGCATACTTGGACAGGGCCCGAACACCGGGGAGCTGTTTTTT,CASSILGQGPNTGELFF
17,TRBD2,TRBJ2-6,-,TRBV9,TGTGCCAGCAGCGTAAGCGGGGTGGGCTCTGGGGCCAACGTCCTGACTTTC,CASSVSGVGSGANVLTF
13,TRBD1,TRBJ1-3,-,TRBV6-5,TGTGCCAGCAGCGACAGGGGAATTGACACCATATATTTT,CASSDRGIDTIYF
12,-,TRBJ2-7,-,TRBV5-1,TGCGCCAGCAGCGGCCCGGGGTACGAGCAGTACTTC,CASSGPGYEQYF
16,TRBD2,TRBJ2-5,-,TRBV5-1,TGCGCCAGCAGCTTGGTATTAGCGGGGGGGCAAGAGACCCAGTACTTC,CASSLVLAGGQETQYF
18,-,TRBJ2-6,few,TRBV7-9,TGTGCCAGCAGCTCCCCCGAGGGGATAAGGTCTGGGGCCAACGTCCTGACTTTC,CASSSPEGIRSGANVLTF
17,-,TRBJ1-6,-,TRBV27,TGTGCCAGCAGTCTAACTCGACAGAGCTCCTATAATTCACCCCTCCACTTT,CASSLTRQSSYNSPLHF
15,TRBD1,TRBJ2-7,-,TRBV5-4,TGTGCCAGCAGCCGGCTGGGACAGGGGTTCCACGAGCAGTACTTC,CASSRLGQGFHEQYF
16,TRBD1,TRBJ1-2,-,TRBV28,TGTGCCAGCAGTTTGACCGGGACAGGCATCAATTATGGCTACACCTTC,CASSLTGTGINYGYTF
15,-,TRBJ2-7,-,TRBV27,TGTGCCAGCAGTACTGCAACGGGCCCCTGGGGAGAGCAGTACTTC,CASSTATGPWGEQYF
14,-,TRBJ2-3,-,TRBV19,TGTGCCAGTAGTATAATAGGGGGCACAGATACGCAGTATTTT,CASSIIGGTDTQYF
12,-,TRBJ1-1,-,TRBV2,TGTGCCTCAGCGGGGGGGAACACTGAAGCTTTCTTT,CASAGGNTEAFF
14,TRBD2,TRBJ2-5,-,TRBV6-6,TGTGCCAGCAAGGGACTAGCGGGGGCAGAGACCCAGTACTTC,CASKGLAGAETQYF
14,-,TRBJ2-1,-,TRBV7-9,TGTGCCAGCAGCTTGTTTCGGCGGCAGATTGAGCAGTTCTTC,CASSLFRRQIEQFF
15,-,TRBJ1-1,-,TRBV18,TGTGCCAGCTCACCACTTGCAGGGGTCGGAACTGAAGCTTTCTTT,CASSPLAGVGTEAFF
17,TRBD2,TRBJ2-2,-,TRBV7-9,TGTGCCAGCAGCCCCGGACTAGCGGATTCGAACACCGGGGAGCTGTTTTTT,CASSPGLADSNTGELFF